Shown below are 14 T cell receptor beta chains from a single sample sequenced in a study of cytomegalovirus exposure and HLA in healthy donors. 60 Vbeta and 13 Jbeta primers were used in PCR. Sequenced by immunoSEQ multiplex PCR; TCRdb stores in-frame clones only, minus some. In the table there are 150,000 to 200,000 clones, around 77% of which are singletons. What was sequenced was PBMCs. The receptors derive from a woman aged 25-40 years in good health and CMV-seronegative.

This chain joins TRBV5-6 and TRBJ2-5, with unresolved D. V was trimmed by 4 bases and J by 3 bases, leaving 10 bases between them. From germline, CDR1 is SGHDT and CDR2 YYEEEE. CDR3 length: 13 residues. CDR3 sequence: CASSEAIEETQYF. The CDR3 region has the DNA TGTGCCAGCAGCGAGGCGATCGAAGAGACCCAGTACTTC.

CDR3 protein: CASSSWETQYF. The CDR3 nucleotides are TGTGCCAGCAGTAGTTGGGAGACCCAGTACTTC. The chain couples TRBV5-6 to TRBJ2-5; D gene uncertain. V was shortened by 5 bases and J by 5 bases, with 7 bases between the two germline ends. CDR1 and CDR2 from the germline V gene are SGHDT and YYEEEE. The CDR3 is 11 residues long.

V gene TRBV27 combines with J gene TRBJ2-1, with TRBD2 matching 16 bases. Per germline, CDR1 MNHEY and CDR2 SMNVEV (reference sequence). Trimming took 4 bases from V and 8 from J; bases not matched to a gene: 14. This CDR3 is 19 amino acids long. DNA for the CDR3: TGTGCCAGCAGTTCTATCTCTGGGACTAGCGGGAGGGCCATGTATGAGCAGTTCTTC. It translates to CASSSISGTSGRAMYEQFF.

This chain connects TRBV5-1 to TRBJ2-6, with a weak D call TRBD2 (6 bases). CDR1 is SGHRS and CDR2 is YFSETQ in the germline V gene. This CDR3 contains 18 residues. V was clipped by 6 bases and J by 0 bases, with 19 bases between them. DNA for the CDR3: TGCGCCAGCACCATGTTCGGCGGGGTAAGCTCTGGGGCCAACGTCCTGACTTTC. Its translation: CASTMFGGVSSGANVLTF.

This rearrangement joins TRBV4-3 to TRBJ2-3; D is uncertain. Germline assignment: CDR1 LGHNA and CDR2 YSLEER. Trimming shortened V by 1 base and J by 6 bases, and 8 bases separated the two germline ends. The CDR3 runs to 13 residues. The CDR3 DNA sequence: TGCGCCAGCAGCCAAGCCCTTAGTGATACGCAGTATTTT. It specifies CASSQALSDTQYF.

The chain is built from TRBV2 and TRBJ2-7; tentative D call: TRBD1 (6 bases). The germline CDR1 and CDR2 sequences are SNHLY and FYNNEI. This CDR3 is built from 14 residues. V was shortened by 10 bases and J by 3 bases, with 19 bases between the two germline ends. CDR3 region: CATFRDIGYYEQYF. CDR3 in DNA: TGTGCCACATTCCGGGACATAGGATACTACGAGCAGTACTTC.

The chain joins TRBV4-1 to TRBJ2-7; D might be TRBD2 (6 bases). Germline loops: CDR1 MGHRA, CDR2 YSYEKL. This CDR3 has 12 amino acids. The ends were cut back, 8 bases at V and 1 base at J, with 9 bases in the middle. The CDR3 region has the DNA TGCGCCAGCCGGGGGAATTCCTACGAGCAGTACTTC. Protein sequence: CASRGNSYEQYF.

The chain links TRBV19 to TRBJ1-2; the D gene is possibly TRBD1 (6 bases). Germline CDR1 LNHDA, CDR2 SQIVND (reference sequence). V was pared by 5 bases and J by 3 bases, with 13 bases between. This CDR3 spans 14 amino acids. The CDR3 nucleotides are TGTGCCAGTAGTTCCCAGGGGTCCGACTATGGCTACACCTTC. It encodes CASSSQGSDYGYTF.

The CDR3 region is CASAGLADSYEQYF. The CDR3 DNA reads TGTGCCAGCGCGGGGCTAGCGGACTCCTACGAGCAGTACTTC. The chain is built from TRBV27 and TRBJ2-7; TRBD2 matches 7 bases. Per the germline V gene, CDR1 is MNHEY and CDR2 is SMNVEV (reference sequence). There are 14 residues in the CDR3. V was pared by 8 bases and J by 0 bases, with 7 bases of the junction left unmatched.

The V and J genes are TRBV19 and TRBJ1-5; 7 bases are a match to TRBD1. CDR3 length: 14 amino acids. V shed 6 bases and J 2 bases; nucleotides not matched to a gene: 4. CDR1 is LNHDA and CDR2 is SQIVND in the germline V gene (reference sequence). CDR3 DNA: TGTGCCAGTAGCCACACAGGGGGCAATCAGCCCCAGCATTTT. It encodes CASSHTGGNQPQHF.

This clone was picked up one time. The chain joins TRBV10-3 to TRBJ2-2, with D perhaps TRBD2 (5 bases). Germline V lookup: CDR1 ENHRY, CDR2 SYGVKD. Trimming took 4 bases from V and 6 from J, leaving 15 bases between them. The length of the CDR3 is 15 residues. CDR3 coding DNA: TGTGCCATCAGTGGGAGCGGAGAGGGTCCCGGGGAGCTGTTTTTT. Amino acids: CAISGSGEGPGELFF.

The rearrangement uses TRBV7-3 and TRBJ2-3; TRBD2 agrees at 12 bases. This CDR3 contains 15 residues. Trimming removed 4 bases from V and 5 bases from J; junction bases left unmatched: 4. Germline V gene sequence: CDR1 SGHTA, CDR2 FQGTGA. In DNA form, the CDR3 reads TGTGCCAGCAGCTCCAGACTAGCGGGGGTAGATACGCAGTATTTT. Protein product: CASSSRLAGVDTQYF.

Only one count was recorded for this clone. The rearrangement uses TRBV9 and TRBJ2-3, with a weak D call TRBD2 (6 bases). Trimming took off 0 bases at V and 2 bases at J, with 10 bases between the two ends. The CDR3 runs 15 residues. Germline V gene lookup returns CDR1 SGDLS and CDR2 YYNGEE. CDR3 nucleotides: TGTGCCAGCAGCGTAGTCGCGGGACTCACAGATACGCAGTATTTT. Translated: CASSVVAGLTDTQYF.

This clone was detected only a few times. J is TRBJ1-2 and V is TRBV5-5; 7 bases map to TRBD1. The CDR3 is made up of 14 amino acids. V was clipped by 6 bases and J by 4 bases; unmatched bases: 9. Germline V gene sequence: CDR1 SGHKS, CDR2 YYEKEE (reference sequence). CDR3 amino acids: CASKLVGTAYGYTF. The CDR3 DNA reads TGTGCCAGCAAGCTCGTAGGGACAGCCTATGGCTACACCTTC.